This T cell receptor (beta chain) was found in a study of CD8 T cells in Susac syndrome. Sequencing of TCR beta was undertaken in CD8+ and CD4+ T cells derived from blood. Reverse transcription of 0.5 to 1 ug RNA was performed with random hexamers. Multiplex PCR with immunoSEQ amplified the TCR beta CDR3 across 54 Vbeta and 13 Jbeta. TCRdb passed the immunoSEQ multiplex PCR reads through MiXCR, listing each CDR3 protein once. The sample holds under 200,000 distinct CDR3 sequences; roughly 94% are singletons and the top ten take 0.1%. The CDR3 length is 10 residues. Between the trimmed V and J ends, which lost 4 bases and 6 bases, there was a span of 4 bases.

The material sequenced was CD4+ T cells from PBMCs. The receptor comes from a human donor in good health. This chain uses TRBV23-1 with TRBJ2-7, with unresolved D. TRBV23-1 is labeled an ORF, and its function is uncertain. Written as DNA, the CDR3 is TGCGCCAGCAGTCTCCTCGAGCAGTACGTC. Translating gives CASSLLEQYV.